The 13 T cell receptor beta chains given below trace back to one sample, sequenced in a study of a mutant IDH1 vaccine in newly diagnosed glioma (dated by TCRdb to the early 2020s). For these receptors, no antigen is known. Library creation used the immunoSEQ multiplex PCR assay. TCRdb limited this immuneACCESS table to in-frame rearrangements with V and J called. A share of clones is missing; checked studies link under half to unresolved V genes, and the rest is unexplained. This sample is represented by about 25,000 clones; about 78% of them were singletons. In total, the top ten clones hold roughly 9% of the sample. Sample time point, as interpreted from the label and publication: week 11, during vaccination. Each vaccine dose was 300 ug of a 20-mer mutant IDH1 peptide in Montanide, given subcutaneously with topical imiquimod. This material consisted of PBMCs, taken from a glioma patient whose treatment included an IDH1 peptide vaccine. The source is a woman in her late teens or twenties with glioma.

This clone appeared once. In nucleotides, the CDR3 is TGTGCTACGACGGGGGGTGTAGGCGGGGAGCTGTTTTTT. This encodes CATTGGVGGELFF. The rearrangement links TRBV7-7 to TRBJ2-2; TRBD2 matches 7 bases. CDR3 length equals 13 residues. Germline V gene data show CDR1 as SSHAT and CDR2 as FNYEAQ (reference sequence).

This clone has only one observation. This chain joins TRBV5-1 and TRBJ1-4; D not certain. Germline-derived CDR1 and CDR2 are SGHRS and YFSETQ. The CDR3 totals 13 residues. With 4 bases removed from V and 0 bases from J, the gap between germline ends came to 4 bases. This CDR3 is CASSATTNEKLFF. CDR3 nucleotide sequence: TGCGCCAGCAGCGCTACAACTAATGAAAAACTGTTTTTT.

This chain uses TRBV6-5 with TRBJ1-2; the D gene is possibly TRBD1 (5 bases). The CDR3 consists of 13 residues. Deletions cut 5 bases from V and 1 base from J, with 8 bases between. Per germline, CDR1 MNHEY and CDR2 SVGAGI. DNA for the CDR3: TGTGCCAGCAGTCTGACAGATAACTATGGCTACACCTTC. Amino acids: CASSLTDNYGYTF.

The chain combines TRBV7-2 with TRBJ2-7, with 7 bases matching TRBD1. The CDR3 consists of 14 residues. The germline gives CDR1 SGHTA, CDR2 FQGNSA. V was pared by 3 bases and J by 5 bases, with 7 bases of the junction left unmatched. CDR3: CASSFGQVPDEQYF. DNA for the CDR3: TGTGCCAGCAGCTTCGGACAGGTCCCTGACGAGCAGTACTTC.

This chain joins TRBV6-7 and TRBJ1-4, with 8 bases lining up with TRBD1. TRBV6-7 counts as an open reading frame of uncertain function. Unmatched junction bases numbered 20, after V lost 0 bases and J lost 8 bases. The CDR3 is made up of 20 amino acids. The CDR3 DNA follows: TGTGCCAGCAGTTACTCCCTCCGACAGGGGCGGGGGGAGCTAGAGGAAAAACTGTTTTTT. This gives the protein CASSYSLRQGRGELEEKLFF.

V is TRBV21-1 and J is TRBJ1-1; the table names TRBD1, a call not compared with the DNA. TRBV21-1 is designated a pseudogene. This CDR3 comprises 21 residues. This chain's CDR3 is CASSKVQEFGQPGVRNTEAFF. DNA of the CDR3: TGTGCCAGCAGCAAAGTACAGGAATTCGGACAGCCAGGTGTCCGGAACACTGAAGCTTTCTTT.

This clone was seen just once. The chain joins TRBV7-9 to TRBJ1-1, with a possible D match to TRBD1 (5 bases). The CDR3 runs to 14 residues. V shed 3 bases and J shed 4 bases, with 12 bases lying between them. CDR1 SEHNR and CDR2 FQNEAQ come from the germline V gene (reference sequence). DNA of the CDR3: TGTGCCAGCAGCTTCGGGACCCGCAGCACTGAAGCTTTCTTT. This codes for CASSFGTRSTEAFF.

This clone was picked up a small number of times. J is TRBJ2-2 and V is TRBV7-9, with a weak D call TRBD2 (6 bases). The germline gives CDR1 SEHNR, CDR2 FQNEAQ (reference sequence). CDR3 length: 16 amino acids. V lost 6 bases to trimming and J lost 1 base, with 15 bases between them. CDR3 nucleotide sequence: TGTGCCAGCAGTCCGATCGGGGGAGGGAACACCGGGGAGCTGTTTTTT. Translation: CASSPIGGGNTGELFF.

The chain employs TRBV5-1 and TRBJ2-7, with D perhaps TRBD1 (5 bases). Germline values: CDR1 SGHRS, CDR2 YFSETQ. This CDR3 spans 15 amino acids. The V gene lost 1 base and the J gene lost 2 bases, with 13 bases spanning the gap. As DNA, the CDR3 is TGCGCCAGCAGCTTGAATCCGGACAAAGCCTACGAGCAGTACTTC. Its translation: CASSLNPDKAYEQYF.

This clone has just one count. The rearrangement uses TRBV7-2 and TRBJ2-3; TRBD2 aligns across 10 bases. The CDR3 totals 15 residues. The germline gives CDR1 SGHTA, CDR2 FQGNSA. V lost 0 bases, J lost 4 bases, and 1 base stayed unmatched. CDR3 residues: CASSLALAGADTQYF. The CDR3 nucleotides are TGTGCCAGCAGCTTAGCGCTAGCGGGAGCAGATACGCAGTATTTT.

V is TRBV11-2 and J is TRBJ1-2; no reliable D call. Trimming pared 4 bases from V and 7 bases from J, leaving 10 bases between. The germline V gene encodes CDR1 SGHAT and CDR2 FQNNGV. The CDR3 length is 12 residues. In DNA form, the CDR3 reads TGTGCCAGCAGCTCCTTAAGGTCTGGCTACACCTTC. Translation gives CASSSLRSGYTF.

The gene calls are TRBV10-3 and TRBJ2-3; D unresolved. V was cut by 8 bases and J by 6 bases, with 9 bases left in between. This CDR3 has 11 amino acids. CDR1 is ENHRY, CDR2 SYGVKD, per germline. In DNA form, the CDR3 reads TGTGCCATCGGTCCCTCGGATACGCAGTATTTT. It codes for CAIGPSDTQYF.

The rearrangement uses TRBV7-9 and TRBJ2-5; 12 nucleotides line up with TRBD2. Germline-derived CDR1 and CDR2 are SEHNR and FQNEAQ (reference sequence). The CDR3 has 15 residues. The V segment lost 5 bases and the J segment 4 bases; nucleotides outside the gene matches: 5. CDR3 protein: CASSMTSGSRETQYF. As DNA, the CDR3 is TGTGCCAGCAGCATGACTAGCGGGAGTAGAGAGACCCAGTACTTC.